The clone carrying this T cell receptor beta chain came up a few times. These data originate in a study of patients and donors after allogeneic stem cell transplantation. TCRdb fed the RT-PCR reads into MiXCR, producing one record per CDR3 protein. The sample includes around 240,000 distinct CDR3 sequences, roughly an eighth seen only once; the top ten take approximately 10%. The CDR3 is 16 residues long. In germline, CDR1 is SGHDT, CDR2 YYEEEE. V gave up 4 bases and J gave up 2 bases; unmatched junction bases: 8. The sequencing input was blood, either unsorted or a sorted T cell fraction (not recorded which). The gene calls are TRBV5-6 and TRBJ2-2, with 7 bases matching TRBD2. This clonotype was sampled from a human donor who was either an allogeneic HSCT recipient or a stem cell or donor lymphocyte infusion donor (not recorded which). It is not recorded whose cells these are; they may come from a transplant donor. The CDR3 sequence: CASSLRTSTNTGELFF. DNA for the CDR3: TGTGCCAGCAGCCTCCGGACTAGTACTAACACCGGGGAGCTGTTTTTT.